Below, 4 T cell receptor beta chains from the same sample are listed, as sequenced in a study of OX40 agonist ivuxolimab in advanced cancers. Libraries were prepared through the immunoSEQ multiplex PCR assay. TCRdb stores this immuneACCESS table with in-frame sequences only. Part of the clones is absent; in the studies checked, under half of the shortfall reflects unresolved V genes, and no reason is known for the rest. This sample gives around 77,000 clones in total; 60% to 80% of them show up just once. Roughly 5.4% of the sample belongs to the ten largest clones. The sequences come from CD4+ or CD8+ T cells sorted from blood, collected in a trial of the OX40 agonist ivuxolimab. These receptors originate from an adult with an advanced solid tumor such as melanoma, head and neck, liver or kidney cancer.

This clone was found a few times. The chain recombines TRBV7-9 with TRBJ2-7, with 11 bases that match TRBD1. The CDR3 has 15 residues. V shed 1 base and J 6 bases; nucleotides not matched to a gene: 5. CDR1 and CDR2 (germline): SEHNR, FQNEAQ (reference sequence). CDR3 bases: TGTGCCAGCAGCTTAGACGGACAGGGGGCAGGCGAGCAGTACTTC. It encodes CASSLDGQGAGEQYF.

This chain links TRBV6-4 with TRBJ1-2, with D unresolved. Germline V gives CDR1 MRHNA, CDR2 SNTAGT. Trimming took off 5 bases at V and 7 bases at J, with 17 bases between the two ends. CDR3 length: 14 amino acids. The CDR3 region is CASSPSGETGGYTF. The CDR3 DNA reads TGTGCCAGCAGTCCTAGTGGGGAAACCGGTGGCTACACCTTC.

The chain joins TRBV6-1 to TRBJ1-2; the D is unclear. The CDR3 contains 14 residues. V was clipped by 4 bases and J by 4 bases, with 13 bases between them. CDR1 MNHNS and CDR2 SASEGT come from the germline V gene. CDR3 protein: CASSVGDGPYGYTF. The CDR3 DNA sequence: TGTGCCAGCAGTGTTGGAGACGGCCCCTATGGCTACACCTTC.

This clone came up once. This rearrangement joins TRBV29-1 to TRBJ2-7, with 9 bases identical to TRBD2. Per the germline V gene, CDR1 is SQVTM and CDR2 is ANQGSEA. This CDR3 region has 16 residues. With V trimmed by 6 bases and J by 2 bases, 14 bases remained unmatched. CDR3 in DNA: TGCAGCGTCGCTACGGGGCCGACTAGCGGCCCCTACGAGCAGTACTTC. Encoded protein: CSVATGPTSGPYEQYF.